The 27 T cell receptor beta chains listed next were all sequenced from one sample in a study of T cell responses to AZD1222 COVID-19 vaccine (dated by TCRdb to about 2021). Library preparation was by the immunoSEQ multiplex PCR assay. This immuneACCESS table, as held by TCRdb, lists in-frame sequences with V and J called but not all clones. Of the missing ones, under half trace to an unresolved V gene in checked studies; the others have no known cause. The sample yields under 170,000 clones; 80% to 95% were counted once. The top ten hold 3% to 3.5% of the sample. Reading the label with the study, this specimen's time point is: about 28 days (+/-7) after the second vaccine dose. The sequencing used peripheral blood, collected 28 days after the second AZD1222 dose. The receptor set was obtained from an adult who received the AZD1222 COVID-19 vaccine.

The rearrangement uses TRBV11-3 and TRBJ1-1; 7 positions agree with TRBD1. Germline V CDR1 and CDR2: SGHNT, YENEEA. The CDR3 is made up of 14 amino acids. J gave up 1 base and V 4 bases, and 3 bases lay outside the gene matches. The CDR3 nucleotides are TGTGCCAGCAGCTCAACAGGGGCGAACACTGAAGCTTTCTTT. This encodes CASSSTGANTEAFF.

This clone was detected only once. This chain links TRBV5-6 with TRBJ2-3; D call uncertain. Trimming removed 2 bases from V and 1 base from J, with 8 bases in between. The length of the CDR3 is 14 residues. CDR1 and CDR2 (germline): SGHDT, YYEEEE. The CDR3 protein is CASSLGVGTDTQYF. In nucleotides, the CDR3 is TGTGCCAGCAGCTTAGGCGTCGGCACAGATACGCAGTATTTT.

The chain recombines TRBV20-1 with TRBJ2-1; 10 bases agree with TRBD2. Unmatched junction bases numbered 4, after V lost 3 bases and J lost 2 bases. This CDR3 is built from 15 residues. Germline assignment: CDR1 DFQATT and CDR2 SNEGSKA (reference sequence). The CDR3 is CSASVSGRAYNEQFF. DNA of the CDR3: TGCAGTGCTAGTGTAAGCGGGAGGGCCTACAATGAGCAGTTCTTC.

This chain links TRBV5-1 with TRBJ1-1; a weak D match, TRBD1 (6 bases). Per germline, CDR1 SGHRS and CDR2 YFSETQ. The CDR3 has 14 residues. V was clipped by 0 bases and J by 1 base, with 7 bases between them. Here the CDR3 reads CASSLGQANTEAFF. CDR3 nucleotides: TGCGCCAGCAGCTTGGGACAGGCGAACACTGAAGCTTTCTTT.

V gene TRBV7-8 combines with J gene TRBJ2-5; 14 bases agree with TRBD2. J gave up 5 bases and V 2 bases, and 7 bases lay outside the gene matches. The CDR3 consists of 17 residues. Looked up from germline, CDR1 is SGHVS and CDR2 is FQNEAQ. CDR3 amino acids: CASSLRGTSGSSETQYF. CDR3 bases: TGTGCCAGCAGCTTAAGGGGGACTAGCGGGAGCAGCGAGACCCAGTACTTC.

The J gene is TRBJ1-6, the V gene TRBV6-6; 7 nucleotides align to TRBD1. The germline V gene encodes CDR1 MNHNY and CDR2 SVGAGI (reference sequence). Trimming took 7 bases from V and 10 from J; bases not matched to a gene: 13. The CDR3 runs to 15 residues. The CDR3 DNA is TGTGCCAGCACCTCTACCAGGGGGGTGGGGTCACCCCTCCACTTT. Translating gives CASTSTRGVGSPLHF.

CDR3 in amino acids: CASSYYLAGDTGELFF. The CDR3 nucleotides read TGTGCCAGCAGTTATTATCTCGCGGGAGACACCGGGGAGCTGTTTTTT. J is TRBJ2-2 and V is TRBV6-5, with 7 bases identical to TRBD2. This CDR3 has 16 residues. CDR1 is MNHEY, CDR2 SVGAGI, per germline. The junction had 7 bases not matched to a gene; V was cut back by 3 bases and J by 3 bases.

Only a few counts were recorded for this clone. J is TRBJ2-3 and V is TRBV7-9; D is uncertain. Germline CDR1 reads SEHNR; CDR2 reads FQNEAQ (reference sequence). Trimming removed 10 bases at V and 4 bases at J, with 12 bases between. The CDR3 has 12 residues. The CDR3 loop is CATELKADTQYF. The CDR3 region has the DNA TGTGCCACGGAGTTAAAGGCAGATACGCAGTATTTT. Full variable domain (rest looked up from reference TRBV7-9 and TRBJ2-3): DTGVSQNPRHKITKRGQNVTFRCDPISEHNRLYWYRQTLGQGPEFLTYFQNEAQLEKSRLLSDRFSAERPKGSFSTLEIQRTEQGDSAMYLCATELKADTQYFGPGTRLTVL.

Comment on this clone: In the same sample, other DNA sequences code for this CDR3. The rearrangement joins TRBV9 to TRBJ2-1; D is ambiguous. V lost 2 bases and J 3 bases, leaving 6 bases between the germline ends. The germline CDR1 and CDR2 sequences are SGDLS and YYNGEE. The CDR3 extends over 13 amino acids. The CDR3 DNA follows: TGTGCCAGCAGCGTGGCAGGCTACAATGAGCAGTTCTTC. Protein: CASSVAGYNEQFF.

In DNA form, the CDR3 reads TGTGCCAGCAGGCGGGAGGGCCCGAACGACGAGCAGTACTTC. Translated, it gives CASRREGPNDEQYF. The J gene is TRBJ2-7, the V gene TRBV6-5; 9 bases fit TRBD2. The germline V gene has CDR1 MNHEY and CDR2 SVGAGI. V shed 6 bases and J 5 bases; nucleotides not matched to a gene: 8. The CDR3 loop spans 14 amino acids.

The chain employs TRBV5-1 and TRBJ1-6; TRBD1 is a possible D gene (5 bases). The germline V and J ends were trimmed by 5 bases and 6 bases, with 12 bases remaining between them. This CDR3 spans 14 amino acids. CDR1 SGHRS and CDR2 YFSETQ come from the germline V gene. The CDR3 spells CASSVGESNSPLHF. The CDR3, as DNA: TGCGCCAGCAGTGTAGGGGAGAGTAATTCACCCCTCCACTTT.

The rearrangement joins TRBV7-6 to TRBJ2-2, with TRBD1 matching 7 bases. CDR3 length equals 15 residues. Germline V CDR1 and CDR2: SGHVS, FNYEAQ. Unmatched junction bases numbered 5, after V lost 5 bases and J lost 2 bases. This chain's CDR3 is CASSATGPNTGELFF. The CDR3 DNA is TGTGCCAGCAGCGCGACAGGGCCAAACACCGGGGAGCTGTTTTTT. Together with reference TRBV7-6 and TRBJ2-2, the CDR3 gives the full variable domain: GAGVSQSPRYKVTKRGQDVALRCDPISGHVSLYWYRQALGQGPEFLTYFNYEAQQDKSGLPNDRFSAERPEGSISTLTIQRTEQRDSAMYRCASSATGPNTGELFFGEGSRLTVL.

CDR3 region: CASREKTGTGARNEQFF. The CDR3 bases are TGTGCCAGCAGGGAAAAAACCGGGACAGGGGCGCGCAATGAGCAGTTCTTC. This chain joins TRBV2 and TRBJ2-1, with 10 bases identical to TRBD1. CDR3 size: 17 residues. Germline V gives CDR1 SNHLY, CDR2 FYNNEI. The ends lost 6 bases at V and 6 bases at J; junction bases unmatched: 14.

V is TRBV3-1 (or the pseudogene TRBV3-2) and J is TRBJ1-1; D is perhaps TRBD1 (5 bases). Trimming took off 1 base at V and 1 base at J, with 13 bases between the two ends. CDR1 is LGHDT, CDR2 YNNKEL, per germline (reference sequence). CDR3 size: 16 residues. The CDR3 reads CASSQGKGWGNTEAFF. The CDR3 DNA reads TGTGCCAGCAGCCAAGGGAAGGGGTGGGGGAACACTGAAGCTTTCTTT.

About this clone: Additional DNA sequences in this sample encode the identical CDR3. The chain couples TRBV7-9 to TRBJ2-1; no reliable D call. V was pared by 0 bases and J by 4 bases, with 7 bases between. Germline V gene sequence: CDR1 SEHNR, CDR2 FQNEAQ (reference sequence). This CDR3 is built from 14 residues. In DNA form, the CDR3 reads TGTGCCAGCAGCTTAGCGGGATCGTACAATGAGCAGTTCTTC. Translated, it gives CASSLAGSYNEQFF.

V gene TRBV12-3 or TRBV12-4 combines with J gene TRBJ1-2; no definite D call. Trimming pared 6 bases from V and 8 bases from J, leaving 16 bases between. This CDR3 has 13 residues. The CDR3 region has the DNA TGTGCCAGCAGCCAGACTTCTCGGAGGGGCTACACCTTC. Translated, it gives CASSQTSRRGYTF.

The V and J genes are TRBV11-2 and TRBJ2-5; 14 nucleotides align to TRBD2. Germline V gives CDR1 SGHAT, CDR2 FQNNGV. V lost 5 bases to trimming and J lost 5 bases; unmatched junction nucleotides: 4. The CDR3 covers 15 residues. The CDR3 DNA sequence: TGTGCCAGCAGCCCGGGACTAGCGGGAGTGGAGACCCAGTACTTC. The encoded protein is CASSPGLAGVETQYF. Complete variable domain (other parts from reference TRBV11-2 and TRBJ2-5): EAGVAQSPRYKIIEKRQSVAFWCNPISGHATLYWYQQILGQGPKLLIQFQNNGVVDDSQLPKDRFSAERLKGVDSTLKIQPAKLEDSAVYLCASSPGLAGVETQYFGPGTRLLVL.

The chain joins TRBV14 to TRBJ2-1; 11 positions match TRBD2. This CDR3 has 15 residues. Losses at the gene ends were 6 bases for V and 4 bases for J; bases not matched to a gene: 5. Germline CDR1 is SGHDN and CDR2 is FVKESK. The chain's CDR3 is CASRVAGGDYNEQFF. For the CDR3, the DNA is TGTGCCAGCAGGGTAGCGGGAGGGGATTACAATGAGCAGTTCTTC.

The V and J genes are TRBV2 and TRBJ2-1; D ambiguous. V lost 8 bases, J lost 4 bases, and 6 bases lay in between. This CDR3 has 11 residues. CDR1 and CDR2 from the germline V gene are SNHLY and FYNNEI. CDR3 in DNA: TGTGCCAGCGCTCGTTACAATGAGCAGTTCTTC. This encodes CASARYNEQFF.

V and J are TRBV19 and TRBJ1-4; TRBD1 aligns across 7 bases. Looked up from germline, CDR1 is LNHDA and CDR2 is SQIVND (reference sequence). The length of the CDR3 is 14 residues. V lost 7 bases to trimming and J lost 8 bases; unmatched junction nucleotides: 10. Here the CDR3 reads CASKEGTAREKLFF. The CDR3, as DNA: TGTGCCAGTAAGGAAGGGACAGCGAGGGAAAAACTGTTTTTT.

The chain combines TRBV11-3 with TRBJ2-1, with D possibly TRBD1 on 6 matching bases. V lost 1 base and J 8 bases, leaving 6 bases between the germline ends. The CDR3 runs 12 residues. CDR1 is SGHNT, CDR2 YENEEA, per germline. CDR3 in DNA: TGTGCCAGCAGCTTAGGGGGGCATGAGCAGTTCTTC. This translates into CASSLGGHEQFF.

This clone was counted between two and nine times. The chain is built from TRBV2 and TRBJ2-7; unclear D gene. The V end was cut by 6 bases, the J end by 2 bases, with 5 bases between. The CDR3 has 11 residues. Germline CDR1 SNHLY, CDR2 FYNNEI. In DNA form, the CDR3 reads TGTGCCAGCAGCGAACCCTACGAGCAGTACTTC. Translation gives CASSEPYEQYF. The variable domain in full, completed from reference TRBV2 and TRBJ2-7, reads EPEVTQTPSHQVTQMGQEVILRCVPISNHLYFYWYRQILGQKVEFLVSFYNNEISEKSEIFDDQFSVERPDGSNFTLKIRSTKLEDSAMYFCASSEPYEQYFGPGTRLTVT.

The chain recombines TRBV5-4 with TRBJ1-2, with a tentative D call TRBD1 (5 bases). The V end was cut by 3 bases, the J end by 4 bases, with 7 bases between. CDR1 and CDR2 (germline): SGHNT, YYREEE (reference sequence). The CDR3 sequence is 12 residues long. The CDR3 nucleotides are TGTGCCAGCAGCTGGGACCTCTATGGCTACACCTTC. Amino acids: CASSWDLYGYTF.

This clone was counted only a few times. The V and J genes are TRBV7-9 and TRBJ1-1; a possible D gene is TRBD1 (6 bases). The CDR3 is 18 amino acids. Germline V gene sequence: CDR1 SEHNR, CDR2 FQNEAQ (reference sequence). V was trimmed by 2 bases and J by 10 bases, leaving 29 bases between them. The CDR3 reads CASSLKTGTLPGAFVAFF. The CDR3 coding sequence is TGTGCCAGCAGCTTAAAGACAGGCACCCTACCCGGAGCGTTTGTAGCTTTCTTT.

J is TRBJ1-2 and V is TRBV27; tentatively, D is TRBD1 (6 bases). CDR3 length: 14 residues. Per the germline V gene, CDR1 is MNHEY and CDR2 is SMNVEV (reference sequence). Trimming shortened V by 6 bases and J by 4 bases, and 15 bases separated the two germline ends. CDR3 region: CASRRNRDPYGYTF. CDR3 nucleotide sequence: TGTGCCAGCAGACGTAACAGGGACCCCTATGGCTACACCTTC.

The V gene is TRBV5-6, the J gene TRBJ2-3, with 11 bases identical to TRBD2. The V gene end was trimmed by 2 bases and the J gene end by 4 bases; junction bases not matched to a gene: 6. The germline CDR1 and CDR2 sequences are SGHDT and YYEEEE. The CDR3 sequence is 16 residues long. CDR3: CASSFGLAGGSDTQYF. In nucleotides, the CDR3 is TGTGCCAGCAGCTTTGGGCTAGCGGGAGGTTCAGATACGCAGTATTTT.

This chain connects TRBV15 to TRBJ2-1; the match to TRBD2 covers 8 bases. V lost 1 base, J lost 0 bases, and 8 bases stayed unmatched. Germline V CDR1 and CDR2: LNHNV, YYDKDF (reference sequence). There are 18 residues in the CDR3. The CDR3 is CATSRGSAGGRSYNEQFF. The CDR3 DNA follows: TGTGCCACCAGCAGAGGGTCCGCGGGAGGTCGCTCCTACAATGAGCAGTTCTTC.